This is a list of T cell receptor beta chains from one sample in a study of blood T cell repertoires in COVID-19. TCRdb's table, derived via immunoSEQ multiplex PCR, lists solely in-frame clones and lacks some. The data contain 200,000 to 250,000 clones, approximately 82% of them singletons. Material for sequencing was peripheral blood. The receptors were sampled from a man aged 25 to 45 who had recovered from COVID-19. Both conserved end residues are trimmed from each CDR3. The D gene is left open where the match is weak. Clone size is stated in some rows and not others, as once, few, many or a class when expanded.

d_call: -
clone_size: -
v_call: TRBV7-8
cdr3_aa: ASSLAQVRGTQY

d_call: -
clone_size: -
v_call: TRBV27
cdr3_aa: ASATRDSGANVLT

d_call: TRBD1
clone_size: -
v_call: TRBV2
cdr3_aa: ASSESTGSGNTIY

d_call: -
clone_size: -
v_call: TRBV6-5
cdr3_aa: ASSIQGSSTDTQY

d_call: TRBD1
clone_size: -
v_call: TRBV5-6
cdr3_aa: ASSFLGGIY

d_call: -
clone_size: -
v_call: TRBV7-2
cdr3_aa: ASVFGRDDGYT

d_call: TRBD1
clone_size: -
v_call: TRBV7-6
cdr3_aa: ASSDRAMDRNTIY

d_call: -
clone_size: -
v_call: TRBV20-1
cdr3_aa: SALQGGEQF

d_call: -
clone_size: -
v_call: TRBV5-1
cdr3_aa: ASGRVLRTGELF

d_call: TRBD1
clone_size: -
v_call: TRBV4-1
cdr3_aa: ASSQFPGQANTGELF

d_call: -
clone_size: -
v_call: TRBV5-1
cdr3_aa: ASSKEGHSTDTQY

d_call: -
clone_size: -
v_call: TRBV6-5
cdr3_aa: ASCFGTSNQPQH

d_call: -
clone_size: -
v_call: TRBV9
cdr3_aa: ASSPPPGVYNEQF

d_call: -
clone_size: -
v_call: TRBV4-1
cdr3_aa: ASSQEGRGTDTQY

d_call: -
clone_size: -
v_call: TRBV7-8
cdr3_aa: ASSPTRVVETQY

d_call: -
clone_size: once
v_call: TRBV2
cdr3_aa: ASSEGGTGELF

d_call: TRBD2
clone_size: -
v_call: TRBV2
cdr3_aa: ASSGSGGGNEQF

d_call: -
clone_size: -
v_call: TRBV11-2
cdr3_aa: ASSYSGDTEAF

d_call: -
clone_size: -
v_call: TRBV7-6
cdr3_aa: ASSGRTDTYEQY

d_call: -
clone_size: -
v_call: TRBV10-3
cdr3_aa: AISDGDDNQPQH

d_call: TRBD2
clone_size: -
v_call: TRBV3-1/TRBV3-2
cdr3_aa: ASSQRLAGGNNEQF

d_call: TRBD1
clone_size: once
v_call: TRBV10-3
cdr3_aa: AISAGQGDYEQY

d_call: -
clone_size: -
v_call: TRBV19
cdr3_aa: ASSIIGGTDTQY

d_call: TRBD1
clone_size: once
v_call: TRBV7-6
cdr3_aa: ASSVGTGPPNEQF

d_call: TRBD1
clone_size: -
v_call: TRBV7-9
cdr3_aa: ASSDYSGQGSYGYT

d_call: TRBD1
clone_size: -
v_call: TRBV6-5
cdr3_aa: ASRQGLYNEQF

d_call: -
clone_size: -
v_call: TRBV28
cdr3_aa: ASFGRTETEAF